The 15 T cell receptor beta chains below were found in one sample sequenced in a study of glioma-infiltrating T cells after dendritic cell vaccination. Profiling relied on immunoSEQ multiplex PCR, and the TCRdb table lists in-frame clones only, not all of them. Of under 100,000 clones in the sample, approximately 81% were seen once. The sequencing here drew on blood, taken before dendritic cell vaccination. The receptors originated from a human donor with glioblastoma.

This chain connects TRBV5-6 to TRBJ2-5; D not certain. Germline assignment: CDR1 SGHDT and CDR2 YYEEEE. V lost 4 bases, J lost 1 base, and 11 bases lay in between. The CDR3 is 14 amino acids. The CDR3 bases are TGTGCCAGCAGCCTCGGAGTGGCCCAAGAGACCCAGTACTTC. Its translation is CASSLGVAQETQYF.

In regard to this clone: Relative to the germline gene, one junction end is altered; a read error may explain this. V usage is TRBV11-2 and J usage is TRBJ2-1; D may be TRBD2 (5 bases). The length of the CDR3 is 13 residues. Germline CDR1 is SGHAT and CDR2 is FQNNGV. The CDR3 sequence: CASSLGGAGERFF. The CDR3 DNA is TGTGCCAGCAGCTTAGGAGGTGCTGGGGAGCGGTTCTTC.

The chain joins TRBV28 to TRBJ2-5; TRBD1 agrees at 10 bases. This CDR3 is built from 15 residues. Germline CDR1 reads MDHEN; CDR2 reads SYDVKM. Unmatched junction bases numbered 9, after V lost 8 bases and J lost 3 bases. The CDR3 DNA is TGTGCCAGCGGCTCGGGACAGGGGAGAGAAGAGACCCAGTACTTC. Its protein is CASGSGQGREETQYF.

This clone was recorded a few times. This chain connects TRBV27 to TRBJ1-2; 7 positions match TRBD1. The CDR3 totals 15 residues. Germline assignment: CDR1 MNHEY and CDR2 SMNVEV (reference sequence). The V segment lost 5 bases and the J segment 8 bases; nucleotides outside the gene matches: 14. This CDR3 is CASSRRQGTTKGYTF. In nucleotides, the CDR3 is TGTGCCAGCAGTCGCAGACAGGGCACCACAAAGGGCTACACCTTC.

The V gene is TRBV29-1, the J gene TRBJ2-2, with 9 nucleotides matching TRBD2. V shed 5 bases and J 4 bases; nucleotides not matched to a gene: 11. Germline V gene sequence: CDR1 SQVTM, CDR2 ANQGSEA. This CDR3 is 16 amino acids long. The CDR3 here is CSVIAGAPGGTGELFF. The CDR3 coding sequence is TGCAGCGTTATAGCGGGAGCTCCGGGGGGCACCGGGGAGCTGTTTTTT.

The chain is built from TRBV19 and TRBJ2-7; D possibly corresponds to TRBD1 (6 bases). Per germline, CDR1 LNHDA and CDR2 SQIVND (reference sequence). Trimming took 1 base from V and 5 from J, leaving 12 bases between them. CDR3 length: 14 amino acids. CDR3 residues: CASSIVGDNHEQYF. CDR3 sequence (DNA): TGTGCCAGTAGTATAGTAGGGGACAACCACGAGCAGTACTTC.

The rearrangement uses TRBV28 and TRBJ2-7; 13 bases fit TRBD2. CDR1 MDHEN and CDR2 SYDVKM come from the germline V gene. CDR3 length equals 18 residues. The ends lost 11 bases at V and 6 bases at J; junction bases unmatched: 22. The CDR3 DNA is TGTGCCGCCCTTGGGCGGACCATCAGGACTAGCGGGAGATTCGAGCAGTACTTC. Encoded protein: CAALGRTIRTSGRFEQYF.

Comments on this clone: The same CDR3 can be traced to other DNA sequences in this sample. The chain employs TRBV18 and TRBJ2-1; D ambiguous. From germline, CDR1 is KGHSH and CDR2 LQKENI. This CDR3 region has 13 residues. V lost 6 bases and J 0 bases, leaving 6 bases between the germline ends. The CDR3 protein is CASSPSSYNEQFF. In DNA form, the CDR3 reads TGTGCCAGCTCCCCGAGCTCCTACAATGAGCAGTTCTTC.

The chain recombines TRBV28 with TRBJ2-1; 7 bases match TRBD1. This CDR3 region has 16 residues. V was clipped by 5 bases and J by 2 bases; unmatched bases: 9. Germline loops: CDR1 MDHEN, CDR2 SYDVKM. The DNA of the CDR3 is TGTGCCAGCAGTCTGGGACAGCTCCCTACCTACAATGAGCAGTTCTTC. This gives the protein CASSLGQLPTYNEQFF.

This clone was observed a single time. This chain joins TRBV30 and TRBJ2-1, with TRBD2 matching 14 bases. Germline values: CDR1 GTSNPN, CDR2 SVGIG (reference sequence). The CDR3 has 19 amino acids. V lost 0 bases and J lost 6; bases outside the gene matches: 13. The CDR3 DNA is TGTGCCTGGAGTGTACCCCCGGGACTAGCGGGGGCGTTTGGCAATGAGCAGTTCTTC. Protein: CAWSVPPGLAGAFGNEQFF.

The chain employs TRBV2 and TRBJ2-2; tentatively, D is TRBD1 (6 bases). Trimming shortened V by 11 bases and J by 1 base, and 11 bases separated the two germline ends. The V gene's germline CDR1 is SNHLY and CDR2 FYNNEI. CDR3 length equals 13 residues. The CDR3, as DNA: TGTGCCTCCGGGACACTGAACACCGGGGAGCTGTTTTTT. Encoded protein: CASGTLNTGELFF. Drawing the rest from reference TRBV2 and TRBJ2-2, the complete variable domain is EPEVTQTPSHQVTQMGQEVILRCVPISNHLYFYWYRQILGQKVEFLVSFYNNEISEKSEIFDDQFSVERPDGSNFTLKIRSTKLEDSAMYFCASGTLNTGELFFGEGSRLTVL.

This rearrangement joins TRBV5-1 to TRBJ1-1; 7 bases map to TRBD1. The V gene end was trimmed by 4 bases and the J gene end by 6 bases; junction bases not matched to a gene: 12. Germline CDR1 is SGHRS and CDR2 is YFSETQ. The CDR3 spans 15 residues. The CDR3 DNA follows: TGCGCCAGCAGCCCCCAACCGTACACAGGGGCTGAAGCTTTCTTT. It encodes CASSPQPYTGAEAFF.

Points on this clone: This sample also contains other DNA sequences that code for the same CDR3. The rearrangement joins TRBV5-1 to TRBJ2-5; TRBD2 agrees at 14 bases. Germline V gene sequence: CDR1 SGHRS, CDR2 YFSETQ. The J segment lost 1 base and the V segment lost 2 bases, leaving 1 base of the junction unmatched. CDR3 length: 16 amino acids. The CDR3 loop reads CASSLGLAGGQETQYF. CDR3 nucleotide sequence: TGCGCCAGCAGCTTAGGACTAGCGGGGGGCCAAGAGACCCAGTACTTC.

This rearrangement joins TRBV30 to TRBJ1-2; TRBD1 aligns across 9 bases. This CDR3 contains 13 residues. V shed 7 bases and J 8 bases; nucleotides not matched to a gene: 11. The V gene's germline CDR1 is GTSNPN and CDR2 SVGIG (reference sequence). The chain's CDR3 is CALTPGQGWGYTF. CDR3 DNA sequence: TGTGCCTTGACACCGGGACAGGGCTGGGGCTACACCTTC.

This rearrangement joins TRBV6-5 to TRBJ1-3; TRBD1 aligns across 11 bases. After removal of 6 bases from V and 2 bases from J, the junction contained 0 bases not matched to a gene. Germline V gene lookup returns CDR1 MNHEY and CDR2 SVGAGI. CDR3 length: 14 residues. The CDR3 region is CASRDRGPGNTIYF. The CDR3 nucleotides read TGTGCCAGCAGGGACAGGGGGCCTGGAAACACCATATATTTT.